This paragraph reports one T cell receptor beta chain. The data originate from a study of OX40 agonist ivuxolimab in advanced cancers. Study-level information: Prior anti-PD-1, anti-PD-L1 or anti-CTLA-4 therapy did not bar entry, and roughly 40% had some.

The CDR3 is made up of 15 amino acids. Germline V gene sequence: CDR1 SEHNR, CDR2 FQNEAQ (reference sequence). Losses at the gene ends were 5 bases for V and 5 bases for J; bases not matched to a gene: 6. Produced via immunoSEQ multiplex PCR; TCRdb's table is partial and in-frame only. Of over 20,000 clones listed, 70% to 90% were seen once; the top ten hold approximately 30%. Sample: CD4+ or CD8+ T cells sorted from blood, taken in a trial of the OX40 agonist ivuxolimab. J is TRBJ2-1 and V is TRBV7-9; TRBD1 matches 10 bases. This TCR came from an adult with an advanced solid tumor such as melanoma, head and neck, liver or kidney cancer. The CDR3 DNA reads TGTGCCAGCAGCCCGCGGACAGGGGGGGACAATGAGCAGTTCTTC. It is translated as CASSPRTGGDNEQFF.